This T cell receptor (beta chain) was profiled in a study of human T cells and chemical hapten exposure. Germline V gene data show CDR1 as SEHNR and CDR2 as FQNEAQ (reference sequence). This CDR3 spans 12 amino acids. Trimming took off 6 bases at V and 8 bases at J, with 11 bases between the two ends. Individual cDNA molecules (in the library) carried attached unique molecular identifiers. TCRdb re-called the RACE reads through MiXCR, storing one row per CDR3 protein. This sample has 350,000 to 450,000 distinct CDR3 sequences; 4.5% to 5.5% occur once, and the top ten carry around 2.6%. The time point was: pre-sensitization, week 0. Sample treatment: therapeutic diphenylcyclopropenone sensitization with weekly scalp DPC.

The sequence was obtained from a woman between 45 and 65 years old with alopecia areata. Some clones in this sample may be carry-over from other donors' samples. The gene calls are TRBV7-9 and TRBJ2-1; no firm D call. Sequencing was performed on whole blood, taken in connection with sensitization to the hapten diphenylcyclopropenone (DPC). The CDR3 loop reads CASRPNLDEQFF. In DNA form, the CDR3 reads TGTGCCAGCAGGCCAAACCTAGATGAGCAGTTCTTC.